This TCR beta chain stems from a study of T cells expressing NK-cell markers. Study context: Eight donors were sequenced, of whom seven were HCMV-seropositive, while the remaining one was HCMV-seronegative.

5'RACE template switching with UMIs generated TCR beta cDNA. From its re-call of the 5' RACE reads, TCRdb lists each CDR3 protein once, without DNA. The sample's table shows hundreds of thousands of distinct CDR3 sequences. Overall study results and limits: Dominant NKG2C+ clonotypes made up about 1.0-7.5% of CD8+ T cells in a handful of donors.

Notes on this clonotype: Its antigen is unidentified.

The source of this sequence is a woman aged 18 to 75 in good health. The sequencing sample was made of blood T cells: a sorted CD56 or NKG2C T cell subset, CD4+ or CD8+ T cells, or bulk PBMC T cells (not recorded which).

CDR3 sequence reads: CSVVAQNYGYTF. The chain recombines TRBV29-1 with TRBJ1-2; the TCRdb D gene call, TRBD1, has no DNA to confirm it. Per the germline V gene, CDR1 is SQVTM and CDR2 is ANQGSEA. There are 12 residues in the CDR3.